This T cell receptor (beta chain) was observed in a study of blood T cell repertoires in COVID-19 (dated by TCRdb to the early 2020s). For the study in its entirety: Samples covering the acute and convalescent phases of COVID-19 were provided by collaborators in the United States, Italy and Spain. The prospective study material was composed of cDNA or gDNA derived from T cells, B-cell-depleted T cells, or PBMCs. Subjects who had been exposed to COVID-19, were actively infected with it, or had recovered from it provided the deeply sampled blood TCRbeta repertoires that made up the dataset. A freely available public database, intended as a resource for researchers studying the immune response to SARS-CoV-2, is where the repertoires were released. Samples came from the ongoing ImmuneRACE study (first 160 participants) plus 1,254 subjects from 6 global collaborators. A de-identified subject ID, COVID-19 status, age in years and sex were almost always included in the sample metadata. Where available, HLA class I and class II types were obtained from metadata supplied by the sample provider rather than from assay-based typing.

Whole blood was collected in K2EDTA tubes by collaborating institutions according to the institutions' own protocols. For TCRbeta analysis, collaborators shipped samples as frozen whole blood, isolated PBMCs, or DNA extracted from either of those sample types. TCRbeta CDR3 regions were amplified from genomic DNA by means of the immunoSEQ Assay, a bias-controlled multiplex PCR. As for the authors' bioinformatics: Within the assay, amplification of reference gene primers was used to estimate how many nucleated cells each sample contained. To quantify the absolute abundance of each unique TCRbeta CDR3 rearrangement, sequence reads were collapsed and filtered. Productive Simpson clonality was computed per sample as the square root of Simpson's diversity index over productive rearrangements. As stored in TCRdb, this immuneACCESS dataset retains in-frame rearrangements with V and J assigned. A fraction of the clones does not appear; measured against another copy, unresolved V genes explain less than half of the discrepancy, and the remainder lacks a known reason. V and J calls and clone size come straight from that table; D and trimming were deduced from the DNA. The sample has 70,000 or so clones on record, over 70% of them singletons. The leading ten clones occupy roughly 21% of the sample.

Trimming costs V 2 bases and J 8 bases, and their ends lie 16 bases apart. CDR1 SEHNR and CDR2 FQNEAQ were looked up in the germline V gene (reference sequence). Reading from cysteine to phenylalanine, the CDR3 counts 16 amino acids. Only CDR3 DNA is held: 48 bases, read in frame from base 1. Broad study findings and their caveats: How much clinical and demographic metadata was included differed by source and by participant, and the metadata was provided uncurated.

Remarks on this clone: The antigen it binds to is not known. Base qualities were left out, and no much larger clone turns up one base away.

The V and J genes are TRBV7-9 and TRBJ1-6; the D gene lacks a confident call. Sequenced input: peripheral blood. The sequence was collected from an older man with acute or convalescent COVID-19. The CDR3 sequence is CASSLWGGINDSPLHF. The bases are TGTGCCAGCAGCTTATGGGGAGGAATAAACGATTCACCCCTCCACTTT.